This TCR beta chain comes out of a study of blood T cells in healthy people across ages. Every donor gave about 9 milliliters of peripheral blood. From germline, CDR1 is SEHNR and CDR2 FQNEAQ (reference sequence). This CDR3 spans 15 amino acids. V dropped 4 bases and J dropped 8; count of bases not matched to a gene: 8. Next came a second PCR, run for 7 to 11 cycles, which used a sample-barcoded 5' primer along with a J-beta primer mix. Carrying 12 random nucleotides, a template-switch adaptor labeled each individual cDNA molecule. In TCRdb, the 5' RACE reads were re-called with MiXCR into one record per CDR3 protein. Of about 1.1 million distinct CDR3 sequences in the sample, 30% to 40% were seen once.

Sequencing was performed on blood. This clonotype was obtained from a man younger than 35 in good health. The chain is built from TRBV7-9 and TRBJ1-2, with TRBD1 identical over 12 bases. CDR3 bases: TGTGCCAGCAGCTGGCGGGACAGGGGGCCGGGAGGCTACACCTTC. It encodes CASSWRDRGPGGYTF.